Presented here are 10 T cell receptor beta chains from one specimen sequenced in a study of blood T cells in healthy people across ages. With a J-beta primer mix and a sample-barcoded 5' primer, a second PCR ran 7 to 11 cycles. MiXCR, run by TCRdb on the 5' RACE reads, gives a single entry per CDR3 protein. Of roughly 700,000 distinct CDR3 sequences listed, 49% are singletons. The material sequenced was blood. The source is an older woman in good health.

This clonotype turned up a few times. The gene calls are TRBV6-2 or TRBV6-3 and TRBJ2-7; no reliable D call. V was pared by 2 bases and J by 0 bases, with 8 bases between. From germline, CDR1 is MNHEY and CDR2 SVGEGT. The CDR3 loop spans 14 amino acids. CDR3 amino acids: CASSYGESSYEQYF. CDR3 DNA: TGTGCCAGCAGTTACGGTGAGAGCTCCTACGAGCAGTACTTC.

This chain joins TRBV11-2 and TRBJ2-5; 7 bases are a match to TRBD2. Trimming at V came to 6 bases and at J to 5 bases, leaving 15 bases not matched to a gene. Germline loops: CDR1 SGHAT, CDR2 FQNNGV. This CDR3 comprises 16 residues. The CDR3 coding sequence is TGTGCCAGCAGACAAAGATCCAGCGGGAAGCCGGAGACCCAGTACTTC. Amino acid sequence: CASRQRSSGKPETQYF.

The gene calls are TRBV7-3 and TRBJ1-1; a possible D gene is TRBD1 (5 bases). V lost 5 bases, J lost 6 bases, and 16 bases lay in between. Germline V gene lookup returns CDR1 SGHTA and CDR2 FQGTGA. This CDR3 contains 14 residues. The CDR3, as DNA: TGTGCCAGCAGCGCGGGGGGTCGGGGGGCTGAAGCTTTCTTT. Protein sequence: CASSAGGRGAEAFF.

The rearrangement uses TRBV27 and TRBJ2-1; TRBD2 is a possible D gene (5 bases). Germline lookup yields CDR1 MNHEY and CDR2 SMNVEV (reference sequence). V was shortened by 7 bases and J by 1 base, with 14 bases between the two germline ends. CDR3 length equals 15 residues. DNA of the CDR3: TGTGCCAGCATGAGGGCGCCACCTTCCTACAATGAGCAGTTCTTC. Translation: CASMRAPPSYNEQFF.

The chain joins TRBV12-3 or TRBV12-4 to TRBJ2-1; D gene unclear. This CDR3 spans 14 amino acids. V dropped 4 bases and J dropped 8 bases, with 15 bases sitting between them. The DNA of the CDR3 is TGTGCCAGCAGTTCCAGTTCTTGGAACGATGAGCAGTTCTTC. This sequence encodes CASSSSSWNDEQFF.

J is TRBJ2-5 and V is TRBV2; TRBD2 aligns across 13 bases. The CDR3 is 16 amino acids. The germline gives CDR1 SNHLY, CDR2 FYNNEI. V dropped 6 bases and J dropped 5; count of bases not matched to a gene: 9. The CDR3 DNA follows: TGTGCCAGCAGGGGATGGACTAGCGGGAGTTATGAGACCCAGTACTTC. Protein sequence: CASRGWTSGSYETQYF. The complete variable domain, with remaining parts taken from reference TRBV2 and TRBJ2-5, reads EPEVTQTPSHQVTQMGQEVILRCVPISNHLYFYWYRQILGQKVEFLVSFYNNEISEKSEIFDDQFSVERPDGSNFTLKIRSTKLEDSAMYFCASRGWTSGSYETQYFGPGTRLLVL.

The genes are TRBV7-3 and TRBJ2-1; 8 positions match TRBD2. Germline loops: CDR1 SGHTA, CDR2 FQGTGA. The junction had 10 bases not matched to a gene; V was cut back by 4 bases and J by 2 bases. This CDR3 spans 17 amino acids. CDR3 nucleotide sequence: TGTGCCAGCAGCTCCCCGAAAGCGGGAGTAACCTACAATGAGCAGTTCTTC. It is translated as CASSSPKAGVTYNEQFF.

The chain joins TRBV28 to TRBJ1-6, with D unresolved. Germline CDR1 MDHEN, CDR2 SYDVKM. The V end was cut by 4 bases, the J end by 9 bases, with 7 bases between. The CDR3 sequence is 12 residues long. The CDR3 here is CASSSTVSPLHF. In nucleotides, the CDR3 is TGTGCCAGCAGTTCAACGGTTTCACCCCTCCACTTT.

The chain combines TRBV20-1 with TRBJ2-1; a possible D gene is TRBD2 (5 bases). Gene TRBJ2-7 matches the end of the DNA better, so the J call may be wrong. There are 15 residues in the CDR3. The germline V gene encodes CDR1 DFQATT and CDR2 SNEGSKA (reference sequence). CDR3 sequence: CSARIAGSSYNEQYF. The CDR3 DNA is TGCAGTGCTAGAATAGCTGGGAGCTCCTACAATGAGCAGTACTTC.

The chain joins TRBV2 to TRBJ1-2; D is uncertain. V dropped 2 bases and J dropped 0 bases, with 7 bases sitting between them. The CDR3 runs 14 residues. Germline CDR1 SNHLY, CDR2 FYNNEI. The CDR3 DNA reads TGTGCCAGCAGTGAACTGGGCGCTAACTATGGCTACACCTTC. Protein sequence: CASSELGANYGYTF. The full variable domain, its missing parts supplied by reference TRBV2 and TRBJ1-2, is EPEVTQTPSHQVTQMGQEVILRCVPISNHLYFYWYRQILGQKVEFLVSFYNNEISEKSEIFDDQFSVERPDGSNFTLKIRSTKLEDSAMYFCASSELGANYGYTFGSGTRLTVV.